Here is one TCR beta chain with its context. Antigen: not known. This specimen comes from a study of T cell responses to AZD1222 COVID-19 vaccine. Study overall: The analysis combined second doses at about 4 or about 12 weeks.

Regarding the study as a whole: Most donors were white British and more were female, and clonal diversity was possibly underestimated. Spike-wide vaccine-associated CD4 TCRs dominated at 160-218 and 743-854.

Clones were read by immunoSEQ multiplex PCR, and TCRdb kept only the in-frame ones, dropping some. The table lists about 260,000 clones, about 92% of them singletons. The germline V gene has CDR1 LGHDT and CDR2 YNNKEL (reference sequence). With V trimmed by 3 bases and J by 2 bases, 3 bases remained unmatched. The CDR3 has 14 residues. The genes are TRBV3-1 (or the pseudogene TRBV3-2) and TRBJ1-2, with 7 bases matching TRBD1. This receptor was obtained from an adult in good health. The source material was peripheral blood, sampled on day 0 of AZD1222 vaccination. The CDR3 loop reads CASSQGQTNYGYTF. CDR3 nucleotide sequence: TGTGCCAGCAGCCAGGGACAGACGAACTATGGCTACACCTTC.